This T cell receptor (beta chain) was sequenced in a study of tumor-infiltrating lymphocytes in primary liver carcinoma. Study conclusions and caveats: A small share of top clones, only about 7-24%, was found in all five tumor regions.

Taking about 18-31 mg of unsorted bulk tissue, the authors co-extracted RNA and DNA. A constant-region primer primed TCR beta cDNA synthesis from 400 to 550 ng of total RNA. ARM-PCR was slightly modified, and three nested multiplex PCR rounds with it gave rise to the TCR beta libraries. From the multiplex PCR reads, TCRdb called clonotypes with MiXCR, one entry per CDR3 protein. The sample contains 90,000 to 140,000 distinct CDR3 sequences, approximately 82% of which appear only once. Notes on this clonotype: Its antigen remains unknown. A read error may account for a junction end that differs from germline.

This TCR was recovered from a man aged 35-49 years with primary liver carcinoma and hepatitis B virus infection. Sample: liver tumor tissue from sampling region 3. Subset defined: tumor region T3, left-lateral pole.

CDR3 DNA sequence: TGCGTCAGCAGCTTTGACGGGGAGGGCCGAGAGGCCCAGTACTTC. It codes for CVSSFDGEGREAQYF. The rearrangement uses TRBV5-1 and TRBJ2-5; 7 bases fit TRBD2. CDR3 length: 15 residues. CDR1 is SGHRS, CDR2 YFSETQ, per germline.